This TCR beta chain was recorded in a study of persistence of HIV-infected CD4 T cells. Study information: Median time on suppressive ART was seven to eight years.

The libraries were made with immunoSEQ version 4 in survey mode. Profiling relied on immunoSEQ multiplex PCR, and the TCRdb table lists in-frame clones only, not all of them. Seen here are some 37,000 clones, approximately 78% observed once, and the top ten hold roughly 0.97%. Cells were stimulated with overlapping HIV-1 Gag 15-mer peptides. Sorted nonresponding memory CD4+ T cells were CD40L-negative, CD69-negative, CD45RO-high. Anti-CD28/CD49d costimulation, CD40-blocking antibody and enfuvirtide were given to CD8-depleted PBMCs for 18 hours. As regards this clone: What it binds is unknown.

V shed 0 bases, J shed 3 bases, and the junction held 6 bases outside the gene matches. The CDR3 sequence is 16 residues long. In germline, CDR1 is MNHEY, CDR2 SVGEGT. This sequence joins TRBV6-2 or TRBV6-3 and TRBJ2-7; 9 positions match TRBD2. The sequence derives from an adult with HIV. The donor label of this sample is uncertain. Sequencing was performed on cultured CD4+ T cells from PBMCs, taken from a patient who received antiretroviral therapy. CDR3 DNA: TGTGCCAGCAGTTACTCTGGCGGGGGGGTAGACTACGAGCAGTACTTC. Encoded protein: CASSYSGGGVDYEQYF.